Presented here are 24 T cell receptor beta chains from one specimen sequenced in a study of blood T cell repertoires in COVID-19. Sequencing was performed with immunoSEQ multiplex PCR; in TCRdb, only in-frame clones are kept and a portion is missing. The sample yields under 250,000 clones, over 75% seen once. The sequenced material came from PBMCs or T cells enriched from blood (not recorded which). These receptors came from a woman aged 45-59 years with acute COVID-19.

The chain is built from TRBV19 and TRBJ1-4; D unresolved. CDR1 LNHDA and CDR2 SQIVND come from the germline V gene (reference sequence). V lost 4 bases to trimming and J lost 3 bases, with 12 bases between them. This CDR3 has 15 residues. The CDR3 DNA is TGTGCCAGTAGTAAGGGAGGTTGGGCTAATGAAAAACTGTTTTTT. Residues: CASSKGGWANEKLFF. Full variable domain (remainder filled in from reference TRBV19 and TRBJ1-4): DGGITQSPKYLFRKEGQNVTLSCEQNLNHDAMYWYRQDPGQGLRLIYYSQIVNDFQKGDIAEGYSVSREKKESFPLTVTSAQKNPTAFYLCASSKGGWANEKLFFGSGTQLSVL.

The chain combines TRBV24-1 with TRBJ2-3, with 8 bases that match TRBD1. This CDR3 region has 17 residues. The V and J ends lost 1 base and 1 base, in that order; junction bases with no gene match: 6. The germline gives CDR1 KGHDR, CDR2 SFDVKD. This CDR3 is CATSDFPGQGGTDTQYF. The CDR3, as DNA: TGTGCCACCAGTGATTTCCCCGGACAGGGAGGCACAGATACGCAGTATTTT.

The chain combines TRBV6-2 or TRBV6-3 with TRBJ2-7; 7 bases fit TRBD1. With 6 bases clipped from V and 3 bases from J, the junction kept 5 bases outside the gene matches. This CDR3 region has 13 residues. The germline gives CDR1 MNHEY, CDR2 SVGEGT. The CDR3 protein is CASSFGTVYEQYF. CDR3 DNA: TGTGCCAGCAGCTTCGGGACAGTCTACGAGCAGTACTTC.

The chain recombines TRBV5-4 with TRBJ1-2, with TRBD1 matching over 7 bases. CDR1 SGHNT and CDR2 YYREEE come from the germline V gene (reference sequence). V lost 4 bases to trimming and J lost 8 bases; unmatched junction nucleotides: 5. This CDR3 has 12 residues. The CDR3 region is CASSPWTGGYTF. Written as DNA, the CDR3 is TGTGCCAGCAGCCCTTGGACAGGCGGCTACACCTTC.

The chain links TRBV25-1 to TRBJ1-1; TRBD1 is a possible D gene (5 bases). The CDR3 covers 11 residues. Trimming pared 3 bases from V and 6 bases from J, leaving 5 bases between. From germline, CDR1 is MGHDK and CDR2 SYGVNS. DNA for the CDR3: TGTGCCAGCAGTGACAGGGCTGAAGCTTTCTTT. Amino acid sequence: CASSDRAEAFF.

The CDR3 DNA is TGTGCCAGCAGTTTAACCCAGGGGGTAAATTCACCCCTCCACTTT. This codes for CASSLTQGVNSPLHF. V gene TRBV27 combines with J gene TRBJ1-6, with 7 bases identical to TRBD1. Germline V gene data show CDR1 as MNHEY and CDR2 as SMNVEV (reference sequence). This CDR3 region has 15 residues. V lost 2 bases, J lost 7 bases, and 5 bases stayed unmatched.

V and J are TRBV9 and TRBJ2-7, with 9 bases matching TRBD1. V dropped 3 bases and J dropped 5; count of bases not matched to a gene: 6. There are 14 residues in the CDR3. CDR1 SGDLS and CDR2 YYNGEE come from the germline V gene. CDR3 in DNA: TGTGCCAGCAGCGCCGGGACAGGGTACCACGAGCAGTACTTC. This gives the protein CASSAGTGYHEQYF.

This clone was counted a single time. The chain employs TRBV18 and TRBJ1-5, with unresolved D. Deletions cut 3 bases from V and 5 bases from J, with 14 bases between. In germline, CDR1 is KGHSH, CDR2 LQKENI. The CDR3 extends over 15 amino acids. The CDR3 DNA is TGTGCCAGCTCACCCCTTCCGGGGAGAGATCAGCCCCAGCATTTT. Translated: CASSPLPGRDQPQHF.

J is TRBJ1-2 and V is TRBV5-4; D may be TRBD1 (6 bases). Germline V gene sequence: CDR1 SGHNT, CDR2 YYREEE (reference sequence). The length of the CDR3 is 14 residues. The germline V and J ends were trimmed by 2 bases and 4 bases, with 12 bases remaining between them. CDR3 sequence reads: CASSLYREGYGYTF. Here the CDR3 DNA reads TGTGCCAGCAGCTTATACAGGGAGGGCTATGGCTACACCTTC.

The gene calls are TRBV3-1 (or the pseudogene TRBV3-2) and TRBJ2-3; 10 nucleotides agree with TRBD2. The trim removed 8 bases at V and 1 base at J, leaving 6 bases unmatched. Germline values: CDR1 LGHDT, CDR2 YNNKEL (reference sequence). The length of the CDR3 is 15 residues. CDR3: CASARGTSGTDTQYF. CDR3 nucleotides: TGTGCCAGCGCCCGCGGGACTAGCGGCACAGATACGCAGTATTTT.

The chain links TRBV10-3 to TRBJ1-2, with a tentative D call TRBD1 (5 bases). The germline gives CDR1 ENHRY, CDR2 SYGVKD. The CDR3 is 14 amino acids. The ends were cut back, 7 bases at V and 5 bases at J, with 17 bases in the middle. This chain's CDR3 is CAIKDWIGQYGYTF. CDR3 nucleotide sequence: TGTGCCATCAAAGACTGGATAGGACAATATGGCTACACCTTC.

This clone occurred once. The chain carries TRBV7-2 and TRBJ1-1, with 7 bases lining up with TRBD1. Trimming took 2 bases from V and 4 from J; bases not matched to a gene: 7. CDR1 is SGHTA, CDR2 FQGNSA, per germline. This CDR3 has 15 residues. The CDR3 region is CASSLTQGGVTEAFF. CDR3 DNA: TGTGCCAGCAGCTTAACCCAGGGGGGAGTCACTGAAGCTTTCTTT.

CDR3 sequence reads: CSHDRGNTEAFF. CDR3 DNA: TGCAGTCATGACAGGGGGAACACTGAAGCTTTCTTT. V and J are TRBV29-1 and TRBJ1-1, with 8 positions matching TRBD1. CDR1 and CDR2 (germline): SQVTM, ANQGSEA. CDR3 size: 12 residues. Supplemented by reference TRBV29-1 and TRBJ1-1, the full variable domain reads SAVISQKPSRDICQRGTSLTIQCQVDSQVTMMFWYRQQPGQSLTLIATANQGSEATYESGFVIDKFPISRPNLTFSTLTVSNMSPEDSSIYLCSHDRGNTEAFFGQGTRLTVV.

This rearrangement joins TRBV5-1 to TRBJ1-2; no clear D. The V and J ends lost 0 bases and 8 bases respectively, with 11 bases between them. This CDR3 contains 13 residues. Looked up from germline, CDR1 is SGHRS and CDR2 is YFSETQ. The CDR3 coding sequence is TGCGCCAGCAGCTTGGACGGGGTCAGGGGCTACACCTTC. Residues: CASSLDGVRGYTF.

This clone has only one observation. The rearrangement links TRBV15 to TRBJ2-3; tentative D call: TRBD1 (6 bases). V was shortened by 4 bases and J by 1 base, with 12 bases between the two germline ends. Germline V gene sequence: CDR1 LNHNV, CDR2 YYDKDF (reference sequence). The CDR3 consists of 15 residues. The CDR3 region has the DNA TGTGCCACCAGCATAATTGGGGGCGGCACAGATACGCAGTATTTT. This codes for CATSIIGGGTDTQYF. Full variable domain (rest looked up from reference TRBV15 and TRBJ2-3): DAMVIQNPRYQVTQFGKPVTLSCSQTLNHNVMYWYQQKSSQAPKLLFHYYDKDFNNEADTPDNFQSRRPNTSFCFLDIRSPGLGDTAMYLCATSIIGGGTDTQYFGPGTRLTVL.

V is TRBV2 and J is TRBJ1-1, with D hard to call. The germline V gene has CDR1 SNHLY and CDR2 FYNNEI. The CDR3 is 13 amino acids. Trimming left V 9 bases short and J 0 bases short, with 11 bases between. CDR3 protein: CARVTEMNTEAFF. CDR3 bases: TGTGCCAGGGTTACAGAGATGAACACTGAAGCTTTCTTT.

This rearrangement joins TRBV7-2 to TRBJ1-2, with D possibly TRBD1 on 6 matching bases. V was shortened by 1 base and J by 8 bases, with 11 bases between the two germline ends. Germline V CDR1 and CDR2: SGHTA, FQGNSA. The CDR3 has 13 amino acids. Written as DNA, the CDR3 is TGTGCCAGCAGCTTAGATCAGGGGCGGGGCTACACCTTC. Translation: CASSLDQGRGYTF. Based on the CDR3 plus reference TRBV7-2 and TRBJ1-2, the full variable domain is GAGVSQSPSNKVTEKGKDVELRCDPISGHTALYWYRQSLGQGLEFLIYFQGNSAPDKSGLPSDRFSAERTGGSVSTLTIQRTQQEDSAVYLCASSLDQGRGYTFGSGTRLTVV.

Points on this clone: Other nucleotide sequences in the sample specify the same CDR3. The chain employs TRBV12-3 or TRBV12-4 and TRBJ1-2; 8 bases align to TRBD1. Trimming took 3 bases from V and 8 from J; bases not matched to a gene: 5. This CDR3 is 13 amino acids long. CDR3 sequence: CASSFSGGGGYTF. DNA for the CDR3: TGTGCCAGCAGTTTCTCAGGGGGCGGCGGCTACACCTTC.

DNA of the CDR3: TGTGCCAGCAGTTCCGCGACAGGGAAAATCTACGAGCAGTACTTC. Translated, it gives CASSSATGKIYEQYF. This chain connects TRBV6-5 to TRBJ2-7, with TRBD1 matching 7 bases. Per germline, CDR1 MNHEY and CDR2 SVGAGI. The CDR3 extends over 15 amino acids. The trim removed 4 bases at V and 3 bases at J, leaving 9 bases unmatched.

The rearrangement uses TRBV4-3 and TRBJ1-1; no clear D gene. Trimming left V 4 bases short and J 1 base short, with 19 bases between. The CDR3 totals 17 residues. The germline V gene encodes CDR1 LGHNA and CDR2 YSLEER. The CDR3 DNA sequence: TGCGCCAGCAGCCCCCAGTCGGCCGGCATAGCGAACACTGAAGCTTTCTTT. Its translation: CASSPQSAGIANTEAFF.

The chain carries TRBV5-4 and TRBJ1-2, with D unclear. The CDR3 covers 15 residues. V was trimmed by 3 bases and J by 4 bases, leaving 16 bases between them. Germline V gene lookup returns CDR1 SGHNT and CDR2 YYREEE (reference sequence). CDR3 in DNA: TGTGCCAGCAGCTCGGCGTTCAGGAACTTCTATGGCTACACCTTC. This gives the protein CASSSAFRNFYGYTF.

This sequence joins TRBV6-5 and TRBJ1-1; 7 positions match TRBD1. The V and J ends lost 6 bases and 3 bases, in that order; junction bases with no gene match: 4. This CDR3 region has 13 residues. The V gene's germline CDR1 is MNHEY and CDR2 SVGAGI. The CDR3 loop reads CASRQGMDTEAFF. DNA of the CDR3: TGTGCCAGCAGACAGGGGATGGACACTGAAGCTTTCTTT.

This rearrangement joins TRBV4-2 to TRBJ1-1; the match to TRBD1 covers 11 bases. This CDR3 has 15 residues. Losses at the gene ends were 5 bases for V and 2 bases for J; bases not matched to a gene: 4. Germline CDR1 is LGHNA and CDR2 is YNFKEQ. The chain's CDR3 is CASSGTGGRNTEAFF. CDR3 coding DNA: TGTGCCAGCAGCGGGACAGGGGGAAGAAACACTGAAGCTTTCTTT.

This clone appeared once. This chain joins TRBV19 and TRBJ1-2; D remains ambiguous. This CDR3 region has 12 residues. The germline V gene has CDR1 LNHDA and CDR2 SQIVND (reference sequence). Trimming took off 7 bases at V and 2 bases at J, with 8 bases between the two ends. CDR3 nucleotide sequence: TGTGCCAGTACAGGCGAAAACTATGGCTACACCTTC. This sequence encodes CASTGENYGYTF.